The 14 T cell receptor beta chains presented below share a single source sample, sequenced in a study of T cells in Graves' hyperthyroidism and ophthalmopathy. The investigators amplified TCR beta CDR3 regions from RNA transcripts. TCR CDR3 underwent first-round RT-PCR with the HTBI primer set. TCRdb itself ran the multiplex PCR reads through MiXCR, one entry per CDR3 protein. The table includes around 600,000 distinct CDR3 sequences, around 13% detected once. Material for sequencing was blood. The receptors originated from a woman aged 45-65 years with Graves' ophthalmopathy.

This clonotype showed up just a few times. The chain couples TRBV7-9 to TRBJ2-1; maybe TRBD2 (7 bases). Germline V gives CDR1 SEHNR, CDR2 FQNEAQ (reference sequence). This CDR3 has 17 residues. The ends were cut back, 7 bases at V and 2 bases at J, with 21 bases in the middle. For the CDR3, the DNA is TGTGCCAGCACTAATTACGGAGGGGGGGGTACCTACAATGAGCAGTTCTTC. Amino acids: CASTNYGGGGTYNEQFF.

This clonotype was recorded at least ten times. The J gene is TRBJ1-1, the V gene TRBV15; D call uncertain. Germline V gene sequence: CDR1 LNHNV, CDR2 YYDKDF (reference sequence). The germline V and J ends were trimmed by 0 bases and 1 base, with 9 bases remaining between them. The CDR3 loop spans 15 amino acids. CDR3 in DNA: TGTGCCACCAGCAGAGATCTTTGGCGGAACACTGAAGCTTTCTTT. Protein sequence: CATSRDLWRNTEAFF.

A few counts support this clonotype. The V gene is TRBV28, the J gene TRBJ2-3; possibly TRBD1 for D (6 bases). The V and J ends lost 5 bases and 1 base respectively, with 13 bases between them. Germline V CDR1 and CDR2: MDHEN, SYDVKM. The CDR3 runs to 15 residues. CDR3 region: CASSPRQVRTDTQYF. DNA for the CDR3: TGTGCCAGCAGTCCACGACAGGTTCGCACAGATACGCAGTATTTT.

This clonotype has at least ten counts. The rearrangement joins TRBV30 to TRBJ1-1; D is unresolved. Germline-derived CDR1 and CDR2 are GTSNPN and SVGIG (reference sequence). V gave up 8 bases and J gave up 7 bases, with 20 bases separating them. The CDR3 sequence is 13 residues long. The CDR3 DNA reads TGTGCCGGAACGCTTGTGGGAGGCTATGAAGCTTTCTTT. Its translation: CAGTLVGGYEAFF.

This clonotype appeared a few times. The chain recombines TRBV7-2 with TRBJ1-5, with TRBD1 matching 7 bases. The V and J ends lost 3 bases and 7 bases, in that order; junction bases with no gene match: 3. Germline V gene sequence: CDR1 SGHTA, CDR2 FQGNSA. This CDR3 has 13 residues. The CDR3 spells CASSFTGEQPQHF. DNA of the CDR3: TGTGCCAGCAGCTTCACAGGGGAGCAGCCCCAGCATTTT.

This clonotype was detected ten times or more. The chain carries TRBV6-5 and TRBJ1-3; the D gene is possibly TRBD1 (6 bases). Trimming took off 9 bases at V and 0 bases at J, with 12 bases between the two ends. Germline V lookup: CDR1 MNHEY, CDR2 SVGAGI. This CDR3 region has 14 residues. The CDR3 sequence: CASARTVSGNTIYF. The CDR3 nucleotides are TGTGCCAGTGCCCGGACAGTCTCTGGAAACACCATATATTTT.

The table lists this clonotype with a few counts. J is TRBJ2-3 and V is TRBV6-1; D ambiguous. Trimming shortened V by 2 bases and J by 6 bases, and 9 bases separated the two germline ends. This CDR3 spans 13 amino acids. The germline V gene encodes CDR1 MNHNS and CDR2 SASEGT. This CDR3 is CASSERYGDTQYF. The CDR3 DNA is TGTGCCAGCAGTGAAAGATACGGGGATACGCAGTATTTT.

The chain uses TRBV9 and TRBJ2-1; 10 nucleotides align to TRBD1. The germline CDR1 and CDR2 sequences are SGDLS and YYNGEE. The CDR3 spans 16 residues. The V and J ends lost 4 bases and 3 bases, in that order; junction bases with no gene match: 7. The CDR3 coding sequence is TGTGCCAGCAGCATGGCCGGGACAGGGGTCTACAATGAGCAGTTCTTC. The encoded protein is CASSMAGTGVYNEQFF.

This clonotype was picked up many times. The chain recombines TRBV28 with TRBJ2-1; D is tentatively TRBD1 or TRBD2 (5 bases each). CDR1 MDHEN and CDR2 SYDVKM come from the germline V gene. Trimming stripped 5 bases from V and 10 bases from J, with 15 bases between. This CDR3 has 13 residues. The CDR3 coding sequence is TGTGCCAGCAGTCCCACAAGCAGGGAGGAGCAGTTCTTC. Amino acid sequence: CASSPTSREEQFF.

This clonotype was counted at least ten times. This CDR3 is CASSELGPAKNTEAFF. In nucleotides, the CDR3 is TGTGCCAGCAGTGAATTAGGGCCGGCGAAGAACACTGAAGCTTTCTTT. V is TRBV2 and J is TRBJ1-1; no firm D call. V was shortened by 2 bases and J by 1 base, with 14 bases between the two germline ends. The CDR3 consists of 16 residues. Germline CDR1 reads SNHLY; CDR2 reads FYNNEI.

This clonotype was counted many times. The chain couples TRBV7-2 to TRBJ2-7; possibly TRBD1 or TRBD2 for D (5 bases each). V lost 4 bases and J 4 bases, leaving 14 bases between the germline ends. Germline CDR1 is SGHTA and CDR2 is FQGNSA. This CDR3 comprises 14 residues. The CDR3 region has the DNA TGTGCCAGCAGCTGGGGACCCTTACGGTACGAGCAGTACTTC. Protein product: CASSWGPLRYEQYF.

In this sample, this clonotype turned up many times. The rearrangement joins TRBV6-2 or TRBV6-3 to TRBJ1-1; D gene ambiguous. Per the germline V gene, CDR1 is MNHEY and CDR2 is SVGEGT. The CDR3 runs to 15 residues. V was shortened by 7 bases and J by 1 base, with 16 bases between the two germline ends. The CDR3 DNA follows: TGTGCCAGCAACCGAGGGCGGCAGGAGAACACTGAAGCTTTCTTT. Protein sequence: CASNRGRQENTEAFF.

This clonotype was seen a few times. V usage is TRBV6-6 and J usage is TRBJ1-6, with TRBD1 as a possible D gene (5 bases). CDR1 is MNHNY, CDR2 SVGAGI, per germline (reference sequence). The CDR3 consists of 20 residues. Trimming shortened V by 2 bases and J by 0 bases, and 20 bases separated the two germline ends. Here the CDR3 DNA reads TGTGCCAGCAGTTACGGGGGACCGGCCGCCCAGAGCTCCTATAATTCACCCCTCCACTTT. Its translation: CASSYGGPAAQSSYNSPLHF.

This clonotype has ten or more counts. This chain links TRBV7-8 with TRBJ1-1; D is undetermined. The germline V gene has CDR1 SGHVS and CDR2 FQNEAQ. CDR3 size: 17 residues. Trimming took off 3 bases at V and 2 bases at J, with 19 bases between the two ends. The CDR3 protein is CASSFEASFAINTEAFF. The CDR3 nucleotides are TGTGCCAGCAGCTTCGAGGCTAGCTTTGCGATCAACACTGAAGCTTTCTTT. Combining the CDR3 with reference TRBV7-8 and TRBJ1-1 gives the whole variable domain GAGVSQSPRYKVAKRGQDVALRCDPISGHVSLFWYQQALGQGPEFLTYFQNEAQLDKSGLPSDRFFAERPEGSVSTLKIQRTQQEDSAVYLCASSFEASFAINTEAFFGQGTRLTVV.